This TCR beta chain derives from a study of Ad26.COV2.S vaccination and SARS-CoV-2 variants. Study information: Each vaccinee took Ad26.COV2.S intramuscularly, once or twice 56 days apart. Study-wide findings and caveats: Vaccinees showed greater spike-specific TCR breadth than placebo recipients. Measurement of non-spike TCR breadth gave similar results in vaccine and placebo recipients.

In the case of this clone: Its antigen is as yet unknown.

Treatment in this sample: some 19 received Ad26.COV2.S at low or high dose, single or two shots; 5 received placebo; per-sample allocation not given. Collection of samples fell on day 63 after the first vaccine or placebo injection. Donation was by an adult aged 18-55 years who was in Boston. The protocol was immunoSEQ multiplex PCR, while the TCRdb copy is restricted to in-frame clones and leaves out a portion. The profile covers about 400,000 clones, with about 90% appearing a single time and more than 1.5% taken by the ten largest. CDR1 is SGDLS, CDR2 YYNGEE, per germline. The CDR3 loop spans 18 amino acids. The V and J ends lost 4 bases and 0 bases respectively, with 17 bases between them.

This TCR derives from a person aged 18-60 years who received the Ad26.COV2.S COVID-19 vaccine or a placebo. This chain connects TRBV9 to TRBJ2-6; D possibly matches TRBD1 or TRBD2 (6 bases each). The sequencing here drew on peripheral blood, taken in a trial of Ad26.COV2.S vaccine versus placebo. CDR3 in amino acids: CASSPVGGRPSGANVLTF. In DNA, the CDR3 is TGTGCCAGCAGCCCGGTTGGGGGGCGCCCCTCTGGGGCCAACGTCCTGACTTTC.